The T cell receptor beta chain described here comes from a study of control samples from healthy donors and cancer patients. This CDR3 is built from 13 residues. The germline V gene has CDR1 SNHLY and CDR2 FYNNEI. Trimming removed 7 bases at V and 4 bases at J, with 13 bases between. Here immunoSEQ multiplex PCR was the method, and the copy in TCRdb shows in-frame clones only, minus some. The data contain 150,000 to 200,000 clones, roughly 90% of them singletons. The sequenced material came from blood. The clonotype originates from a man between 25 and 39 years old in good health. The genes are TRBV2 and TRBJ1-1; D is uncertain. Written as DNA, the CDR3 is TGTGCCAGCATTTCTTACCACCCCACTGAAGCTTTCTTT. As protein: CASISYHPTEAFF.